This T cell receptor beta chain was retrieved from a study of cytomegalovirus exposure and HLA in healthy donors. To note about this clone: The antigen remains unidentified.

Participants comprised healthy donors of bone marrow. Regarding the study as a whole: Analysis performed later found more than 15,000 TCR beta sequences associated with HLA alleles at 0.05 false discovery rate. For presence/absence analyses, sequencing depth was assumed to be roughly uniform across donors.

60 Vbeta and 13 Jbeta primers were used in PCR. Using immunoSEQ multiplex PCR, the repertoire was profiled, and TCRdb retains in-frame clones only, with some absent. The repertoire holds over 65,000 clones, with around 75% as singletons. After removal of 2 bases from V and 4 bases from J, the junction contained 8 bases not matched to a gene. This CDR3 comprises 16 residues. Germline lookup yields CDR1 MNHNY and CDR2 SVGAGI (reference sequence). The sequence was collected from a woman aged 25 to 39 in good health and CMV-seropositive. Sequenced input: PBMCs. The chain carries TRBV6-6 and TRBJ2-7, with 10 bases that match TRBD1. The CDR3 coding sequence is TGTGCCAGCAGTTACCCCACCGACAGGGGGCAATACGAGCAGTACTTC. Translated: CASSYPTDRGQYEQYF.